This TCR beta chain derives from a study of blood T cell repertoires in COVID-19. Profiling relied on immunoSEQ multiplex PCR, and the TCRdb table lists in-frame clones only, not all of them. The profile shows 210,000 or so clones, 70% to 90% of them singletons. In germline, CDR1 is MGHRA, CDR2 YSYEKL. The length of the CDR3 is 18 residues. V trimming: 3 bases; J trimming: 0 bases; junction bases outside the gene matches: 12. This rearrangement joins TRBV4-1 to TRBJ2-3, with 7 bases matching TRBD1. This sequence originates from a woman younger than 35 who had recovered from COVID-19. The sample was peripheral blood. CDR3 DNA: TGCGCCAGCAGCCAGGTCGACAGGGTCGGACCTAGCACAGATACGCAGTATTTT. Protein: CASSQVDRVGPSTDTQYF.